These T cell receptor beta chains were read from a single sample in a study of beta chain features in type 1 diabetes. Sequencing was performed with immunoSEQ multiplex PCR; in TCRdb, only in-frame clones are kept and a portion is missing. Altogether approximately 250,000 clones are present, roughly 24% being singletons, with the ten largest covering roughly 0.011%. The source material was naive CD4+ T cells from blood. These receptors came from a woman aged 25 to 45 with type 1 diabetes. Both conserved end residues are part of each CDR3. D genes are given only for firm matches. A row's size may be missing; if present it is once, few, many or a size class.

TRBV10-3	TRBD1	few	TRBJ2-6	TGTGCCATCAACCCAGGACAGGGTGCCGGGGCCAACGTCCTGACTTTC	CAINPGQGAGANVLTF
TRBV2	.	.	TRBJ2-1	TGTGCCAGCAGTGAAGGGACAGCTAATGAGCAGTTCTTC	CASSEGTANEQFF
TRBV21-1	.	once	TRBJ2-7	TGTGCCAGCAGCAAATTGGGGGTAGCGGCCTCCTACGAGCAGTACTTC	CASSKLGVAASYEQYF
TRBV18	TRBD2	.	TRBJ2-7	TGTGCCAGCTCGGGACTAGCGGGAGACTTTTACGAGCAGTACTTC	CASSGLAGDFYEQYF
TRBV7-9	TRBD1	.	TRBJ2-7	TGTGCCAGCAGCTTAGCGGGGGACAGCCTATTCGAGCAGTACTTC	CASSLAGDSLFEQYF
TRBV15	.	few	TRBJ2-5	TGTGCCACCAGCAGAGATGGGGAAAGGGGTGAGACCCAGTACTTC	CATSRDGERGETQYF
TRBV5-4	.	.	TRBJ2-3	TGTGCCAGCAGCTTGGGTCTAGGCCCAGATACGCAGTATTTT	CASSLGLGPDTQYF
TRBV30	TRBD2	.	TRBJ2-1	TGTGCCTGGAGCGAAGGACTAGCGGGAGGGAGCTACAATGAGCAGTTCTTC	CAWSEGLAGGSYNEQFF
TRBV5-4	TRBD1	few	TRBJ1-2	TGTGCCAGCAGCCGCGGACAGGGGTTCGTGGTCGGTCGCTATGGCTACACCTTC	CASSRGQGFVVGRYGYTF
TRBV29-1	.	.	TRBJ2-2	TGCAGCGTTGCCAGGAACACCGGGGAGCTGTTTTTT	CSVARNTGELFF
TRBV28	.	.	TRBJ2-5	TGTGCCAGCAGTTTACAGGATTACCAAGAGACCCAGTACTTC	CASSLQDYQETQYF
TRBV11-2	.	few	TRBJ2-7	TGTGCCAGCAGCCACAGCTACGAGCAGTACTTC	CASSHSYEQYF
TRBV7-9	.	.	TRBJ2-2	TGTGCCAGCAGCTTATCAGGTTGGGAGGCGAACACCGGGGAGCTGTTTTTT	CASSLSGWEANTGELFF
TRBV5-1	TRBD2	.	TRBJ2-1	TGCGCCAGCAGCTTGGTGCCTAGCGGGGAGCAGTTCTTC	CASSLVPSGEQFF
TRBV7-2	TRBD2	.	TRBJ2-7	TGTGCCAGCAGATCCGGACTAGCCGCAGCCTACGAGCAGTACTTC	CASRSGLAAAYEQYF
TRBV27	.	.	TRBJ1-1	TGTGCCAGCAGTTCCGAGACAGCGTATAACACTGAAGCTTTCTTT	CASSSETAYNTEAFF
TRBV7-3	.	.	TRBJ2-3	TGTGCCAGCAGCTTGACTGGCGGGATTAGCGCAGATACGCAGTATTTT	CASSLTGGISADTQYF
TRBV5-1	.	few	TRBJ1-1	TGCGCCAGCAGCTTGGATGGGGGCAAGAGAACTGAAGCTTTCTTT	CASSLDGGKRTEAFF
TRBV30	.	.	TRBJ1-1	TGTGCCTGGAGTATCCAGGAAAACACTGAAGCTTTCTTT	CAWSIQENTEAFF
TRBV11-2	TRBD2	.	TRBJ2-3	TGTGCCAGCAGCTTAGCGGGAGGGCCCTATACGCAGTATTTT	CASSLAGGPYTQYF
TRBV2	TRBD1	.	TRBJ1-1	TGTGCCAGCAGTGCTACCGGGACAGCGAACACTGAAGCTTTCTTT	CASSATGTANTEAFF
TRBV7-8	.	.	TRBJ2-7	TGTGCCAGCATATCCCCCTCCTACGAGCAGTACTTC	CASISPSYEQYF
TRBV28	.	.	TRBJ2-7	TGTGCCAGCAGTTTAGTCGGTGGGGGCGCAGACGAGCAGTACTTC	CASSLVGGGADEQYF
TRBV7-9	.	few	TRBJ1-2	TGTGCCAGCAGCCCCCTCGGGGTGGGCTACACCTTC	CASSPLGVGYTF
TRBV14	.	.	TRBJ2-7	TGTGCCAGCAGTCCTGGACTTCCCTACGAGCAGTACTTC	CASSPGLPYEQYF
TRBV29-1	TRBD1	.	TRBJ2-7	TGCAGCGTTCCTGCGGGACAGGGTTGGGAGCAGTACTTC	CSVPAGQGWEQYF
TRBV29-1	TRBD2	.	TRBJ2-2	TGCAGCGTTGAGGTTCTAGCGGGAAAGGCGAACACCGGGGAGCTGTTTTTT	CSVEVLAGKANTGELFF
TRBV30	.	.	TRBJ2-3	TGTGCCTGGAGTGTACTAAGCACAGATACGCAGTATTTT	CAWSVLSTDTQYF